These 8 T cell receptor beta chains originate from one sample sequenced in a study of CD4 T cells in relation to SARS-CoV-2 and coronaviruses. CD4+ T cells from unexposed donors were obtained before the COVID-19 pandemic (2011-2018). Sequenced by immunoSEQ multiplex PCR; TCRdb stores in-frame clones only, minus some. The table lists under 65,000 clones, about nine tenths of them singletons. Sequenced input: memory CD4+ T cells from PBMCs. The receptors were gathered from a human donor in good health.

The chain links TRBV6-5 to TRBJ2-7, with 10 bases lining up with TRBD2. After removal of 6 bases from V and 5 bases from J, the junction contained 7 bases not matched to a gene. The CDR3 consists of 14 residues. Germline V lookup: CDR1 MNHEY, CDR2 SVGAGI. The CDR3 loop reads CASRPGTSVHEQYF. The CDR3, as DNA: TGTGCCAGCAGGCCCGGGACTAGCGTGCACGAGCAGTACTTC.

The chain couples TRBV12-3 or TRBV12-4 to TRBJ1-1; D perhaps matches TRBD1 (5 bases). The CDR3 is 12 residues long. V gave up 3 bases and J gave up 5 bases, with 7 bases separating them. The CDR3 DNA is TGTGCCAGCAGTTTGGGGGTTACTGAAGCTTTCTTT. Amino acids: CASSLGVTEAFF.

The chain employs TRBV7-9 and TRBJ1-4; TRBD1 is a possible D gene (5 bases). Per germline, CDR1 SEHNR and CDR2 FQNEAQ (reference sequence). V was cut by 2 bases and J by 5 bases, with 12 bases left in between. This CDR3 has 15 amino acids. As DNA, the CDR3 is TGTGCCAGCAGCTTATCCGGGACGGTGAATGAAAAACTGTTTTTT. Its translation: CASSLSGTVNEKLFF.

This chain connects TRBV19 to TRBJ2-7; 11 nucleotides agree with TRBD1. Germline lookup yields CDR1 LNHDA and CDR2 SQIVND (reference sequence). V lost 3 bases and J lost 7; bases outside the gene matches: 5. The length of the CDR3 is 14 residues. The CDR3 loop is CASSMDRGLSEQYF. The CDR3 coding sequence is TGTGCCAGTAGTATGGACAGGGGGCTGAGTGAGCAGTACTTC.

The rearrangement uses TRBV2 and TRBJ2-1, with D possibly being TRBD2 (7 bases). Germline CDR1 and CDR2: SNHLY and FYNNEI. The CDR3 has 16 residues. V dropped 4 bases and J dropped 4 bases, with 17 bases sitting between them. The DNA of the CDR3 is TGTGCCAGCAGTGCGACAACGGGGGGCCAATACAATGAGCAGTTCTTC. Translating gives CASSATTGGQYNEQFF.

This sequence joins TRBV11-2 and TRBJ1-2, with D hard to call. Germline V gene data show CDR1 as SGHAT and CDR2 as FQNNGV. This CDR3 is built from 13 residues. The germline V and J ends were trimmed by 1 base and 8 bases, with 11 bases remaining between them. The CDR3 coding sequence is TGTGCCAGCAGCTTAGCTCCCAGTATGGGCTACACCTTC. The encoded protein is CASSLAPSMGYTF.

As for this clone: One junction end disagrees with the germline gene, perhaps due to a read error. The chain combines TRBV7-3 with TRBJ2-7; maybe TRBD2 (6 bases). The CDR3 loop spans 14 amino acids. Per the germline V gene, CDR1 is SGHTA and CDR2 is FQGTGA. DNA of the CDR3: TGTGCCAGCAGCGTCGGGGGAAGCTTTGAGGTATTGAACTTC. Its protein product is CASSVGGSFEVLNF.

In this sample, this clone turned up once. Other DNA sequences in the sample encode the same CDR3. The chain employs TRBV25-1 and TRBJ2-2; D might be TRBD2 (5 bases). V lost 2 bases, J lost 7 bases, and 14 bases lay in between. Per the germline V gene, CDR1 is MGHDK and CDR2 is SYGVNS. The CDR3 totals 15 residues. The CDR3 sequence: CASSEPGSHGGELFF. CDR3 nucleotide sequence: TGTGCCAGCAGTGAACCGGGGTCCCACGGCGGGGAGCTGTTTTTT.